Below, 12 T cell receptor beta chains from the same sample are listed, as sequenced in a study of blood T cells in healthy people across ages. A second PCR, run for roughly 7 to 12 cycles, used a sample-barcoded 5' primer plus a J-beta primer mix. MiXCR, run by TCRdb on the 5' RACE reads, gives a single entry per CDR3 protein. The sample lists approximately 490,000 distinct CDR3 sequences; 24% were seen once. These sequences were also reported in another study, on T cells of mothers and their children.

The sequencing input was blood. These receptors originate from a boy younger than 18 in good health.

J is TRBJ2-5 and V is TRBV9; 8 nucleotides line up with TRBD1. TRBJ2-7 explains the end of the DNA better; the J call may be wrong. CDR1 and CDR2 from the germline V gene are SGDLS and YYNGEE. The CDR3 is 15 residues long. CDR3 sequence reads: CASSVAQGAEDEQYF. In DNA, the CDR3 is TGTGCCAGCAGCGTAGCTCAGGGGGCTGAGGACGAGCAGTACTTC.

This chain links TRBV20-1 with TRBJ2-1; no definite D call. Germline V gene data show CDR1 as DFQATT and CDR2 as SNEGSKA (reference sequence). The V end was cut by 1 base, the J end by 4 bases, with 11 bases between. This CDR3 comprises 14 residues. CDR3 nucleotide sequence: TGCAGTGCTAGAGGTGTCGGGTCGTACAATGAGCAGTTCTTC. This encodes CSARGVGSYNEQFF.

This clonotype was counted between two and nine times. This chain uses TRBV29-1 with TRBJ1-2, with TRBD1 as a possible D gene (5 bases). V lost 4 bases and J lost 4, with 10 bases in between. The CDR3 is 12 residues long. The germline V gene has CDR1 SQVTM and CDR2 ANQGSEA. The CDR3 region is CSVGGVGYGYTF. The CDR3 region has the DNA TGCAGCGTTGGGGGGGTAGGCTATGGCTACACCTTC.

This rearrangement joins TRBV20-1 to TRBJ2-3, with 7 bases identical to TRBD1. The CDR3 extends over 15 amino acids. Germline V gives CDR1 DFQATT, CDR2 SNEGSKA (reference sequence). V shed 7 bases and J 3 bases; nucleotides not matched to a gene: 13. CDR3 DNA sequence: TGCAGTGTCCCTGCCATCGGGACAGCGACAGATACGCAGTATTTT. Protein: CSVPAIGTATDTQYF.

This clonotype showed up just a few times. The chain employs TRBV7-6 and TRBJ2-2; TRBD2 agrees at 10 bases. The CDR3 spans 17 residues. Germline V gene lookup returns CDR1 SGHVS and CDR2 FNYEAQ. The V gene end was trimmed by 5 bases and the J gene end by 5 bases; junction bases not matched to a gene: 11. Written as DNA, the CDR3 is TGTGCCAGCAGCCCCAGGGGGCTAGCGGGAGTTACCGGGGAGCTGTTTTTT. Translated: CASSPRGLAGVTGELFF.

The J gene is TRBJ1-5, the V gene TRBV4-1; the D gene is possibly TRBD1 (5 bases). Trimming removed 1 base from V and 2 bases from J, with 15 bases in between. Germline CDR1 and CDR2: MGHRA and YSYEKL. CDR3 length: 17 residues. DNA of the CDR3: TGCGCCAGCAGCCAAGGGCGCCCGGGACTTGGCAATCAGCCCCAGCATTTT. Encoded protein: CASSQGRPGLGNQPQHF.

This chain connects TRBV24-1 to TRBJ2-1, with unresolved D. Trimming took off 10 bases at V and 0 bases at J, with 12 bases between the two ends. CDR3 length: 14 residues. CDR1 is KGHDR, CDR2 SFDVKD, per germline. CDR3: CATNPGGSYNEQFF. CDR3 nucleotide sequence: TGTGCCACGAATCCGGGTGGCTCCTACAATGAGCAGTTCTTC.

Only a few counts were recorded for this clonotype. The chain joins TRBV7-2 to TRBJ1-1; D unclear. V shed 7 bases and J shed 1 base, with 10 bases lying between them. The CDR3 extends over 13 amino acids. Looked up from germline, CDR1 is SGHTA and CDR2 is FQGNSA. CDR3 coding DNA: TGTGCCAGCAACCTCGGGCGGAACACTGAAGCTTTCTTT. Protein sequence: CASNLGRNTEAFF.

This chain connects TRBV7-9 to TRBJ2-3, with TRBD2 matching over 12 bases. The germline V gene encodes CDR1 SEHNR and CDR2 FQNEAQ (reference sequence). J lost 0 bases, V lost 0 bases, and 1 base had no gene match. The CDR3 length is 17 residues. The CDR3: CASSLALAGGSTDTQYF. The CDR3 coding sequence is TGTGCCAGCAGCTTAGCCCTAGCGGGGGGGAGCACAGATACGCAGTATTTT.

This clonotype came up a few times. The junction shows a germline mismatch at one end, possibly a read error. The chain links TRBV6-5 to TRBJ2-5; TRBD1 matches at 9 bases. The J call may be mistaken, given a closer DNA end match to TRBJ2-1. Germline V gene lookup returns CDR1 MNHEY and CDR2 SVGAGI. The CDR3 is 16 residues long. The CDR3 loop is CAGSYSRQGAYNEQFF. CDR3 bases: TGTGCCGGCAGTTACTCTCGACAGGGGGCCTACAATGAGCAGTTCTTC.

This clonotype was seen once. Sequence at one end of the junction differs from germline and may be a read error. The chain couples TRBV7-4 to TRBJ1-4; TRBD1 aligns across 9 bases. There are 14 residues in the CDR3. The germline CDR1 and CDR2 sequences are SGHVT and SQSDAQ. This CDR3 reads CAGSSQGAWEKLFF. CDR3 sequence (DNA): TGTGCCGGCAGCTCACAGGGGGCTTGGGAAAAACTGTTTTTT.

This clonotype was recorded a few times. A junction end diverges from the germline sequence, so it may reflect a read error. This chain uses TRBV5-5 with TRBJ2-5; D gene uncertain. Germline loops: CDR1 SGHKS, CDR2 YYEKEE (reference sequence). This CDR3 spans 16 amino acids. The DNA for the CDR3 is TGTGCCAACAGCCCCCGTTTTTCCAATGACGGAGAGACCCAGTACTTC. Translated, it gives CANSPRFSNDGETQYF.